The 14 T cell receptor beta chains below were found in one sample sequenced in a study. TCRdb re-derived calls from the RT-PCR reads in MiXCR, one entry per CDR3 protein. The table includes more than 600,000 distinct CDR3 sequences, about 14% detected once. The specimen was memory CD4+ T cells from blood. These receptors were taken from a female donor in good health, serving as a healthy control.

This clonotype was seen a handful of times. CDR3 residues: CATSAPLAGVGDTQYF. CDR3 DNA sequence: TGTGCCACCAGTGCACCCCTAGCGGGAGTGGGAGATACGCAGTATTTT. The chain has TRBV24-1 and TRBJ2-3; 10 bases are a match to TRBD2. After removal of 5 bases from V and 5 bases from J, the junction contained 9 bases not matched to a gene. The germline gives CDR1 KGHDR, CDR2 SFDVKD. The CDR3 totals 16 residues.

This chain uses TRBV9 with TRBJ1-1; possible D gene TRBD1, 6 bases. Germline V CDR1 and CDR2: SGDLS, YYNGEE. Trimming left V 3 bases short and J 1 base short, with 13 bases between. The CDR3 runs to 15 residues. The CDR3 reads CASSGRTAQNTEAFF. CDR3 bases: TGTGCCAGCAGCGGGAGGACAGCCCAGAACACTGAAGCTTTCTTT. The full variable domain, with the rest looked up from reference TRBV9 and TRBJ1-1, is DSGVTQTPKHLITATGQRVTLRCSPRSGDLSVYWYQQSLDQGLQFLIQYYNGEERAKGNILERFSAQQFPDLHSELNLSSLELGDSALYFCASSGRTAQNTEAFFGQGTRLTVV.

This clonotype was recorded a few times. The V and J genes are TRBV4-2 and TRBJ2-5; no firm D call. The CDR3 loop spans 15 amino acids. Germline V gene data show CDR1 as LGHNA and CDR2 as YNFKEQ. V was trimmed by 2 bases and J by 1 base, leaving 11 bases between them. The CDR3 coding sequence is TGTGCCAGCAGCCAAAGCCAGAGCACCCAAGAGACCCAGTACTTC. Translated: CASSQSQSTQETQYF.

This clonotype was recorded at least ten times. DNA of the CDR3: TGCGCCAGCAGCTTGGGGGTTGTGGGCCTTGCAAATCAGCCCCAGCATTTT. As protein: CASSLGVVGLANQPQHF. The rearrangement joins TRBV5-1 to TRBJ1-5, with unresolved D. This CDR3 spans 17 amino acids. Germline CDR1 is SGHRS and CDR2 is YFSETQ. Trimming pared 0 bases from V and 4 bases from J, leaving 17 bases between.

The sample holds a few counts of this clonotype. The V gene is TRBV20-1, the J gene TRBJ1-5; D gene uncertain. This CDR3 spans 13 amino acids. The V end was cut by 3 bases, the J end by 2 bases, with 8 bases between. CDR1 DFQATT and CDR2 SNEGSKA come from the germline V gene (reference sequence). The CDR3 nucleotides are TGCAGTGCTAGCGGGCGTGGCAATCAGCCCCAGCATTTT. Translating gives CSASGRGNQPQHF.

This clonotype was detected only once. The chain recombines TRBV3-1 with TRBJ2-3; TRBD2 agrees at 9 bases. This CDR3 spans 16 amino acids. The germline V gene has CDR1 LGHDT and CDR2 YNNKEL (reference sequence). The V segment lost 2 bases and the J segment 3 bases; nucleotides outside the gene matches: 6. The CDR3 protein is CASSQTPGLATDTQYF. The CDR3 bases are TGTGCCAGCAGCCAAACGCCGGGACTAGCAACAGATACGCAGTATTTT.

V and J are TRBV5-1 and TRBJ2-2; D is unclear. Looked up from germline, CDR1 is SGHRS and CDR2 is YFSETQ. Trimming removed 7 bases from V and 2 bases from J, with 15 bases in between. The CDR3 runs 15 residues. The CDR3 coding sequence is TGCGCCAGCGGACCCCTGAGTTCTAACACCGGGGAGCTGTTTTTT. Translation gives CASGPLSSNTGELFF.

The CDR3 region has the DNA TGTGCCAGCGGGGGGCAGGCTGCATATGGCTACACCTTC. Translating gives CASGGQAAYGYTF. The gene calls are TRBV7-9 and TRBJ1-2; a weak D match, TRBD1 (6 bases). V was cut by 8 bases and J by 5 bases, with 15 bases left in between. The germline gives CDR1 SEHNR, CDR2 FQNEAQ (reference sequence). This CDR3 comprises 13 residues.

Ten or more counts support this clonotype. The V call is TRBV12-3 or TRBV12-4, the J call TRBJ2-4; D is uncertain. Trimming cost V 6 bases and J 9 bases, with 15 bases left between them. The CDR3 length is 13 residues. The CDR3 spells CASSRSPGGIQYF. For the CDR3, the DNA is TGTGCCAGCAGCCGTAGTCCGGGCGGCATTCAGTACTTC.

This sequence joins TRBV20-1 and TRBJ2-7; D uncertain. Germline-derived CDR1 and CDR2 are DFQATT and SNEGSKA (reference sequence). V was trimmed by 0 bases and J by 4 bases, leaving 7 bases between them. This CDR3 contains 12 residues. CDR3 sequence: CSARDTGYEQYF. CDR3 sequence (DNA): TGCAGTGCTAGAGACACGGGTTACGAGCAGTACTTC.

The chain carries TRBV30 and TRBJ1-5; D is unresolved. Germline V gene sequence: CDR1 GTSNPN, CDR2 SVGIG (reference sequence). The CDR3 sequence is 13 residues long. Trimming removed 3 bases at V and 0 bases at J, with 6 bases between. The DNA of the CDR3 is TGTGCCTGGAGGGGGATTAGCAATCAGCCCCAGCATTTT. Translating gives CAWRGISNQPQHF. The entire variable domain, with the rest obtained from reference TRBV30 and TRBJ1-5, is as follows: SQTIHQWPATLVQPVGSPLSLECTVEGTSNPNLYWYRQAAGRGLQLLFYSVGIGQISSEVPQNLSASRPQDRQFILSSKKLLLSDSGFYLCAWRGISNQPQHFGDGTRLSIL.

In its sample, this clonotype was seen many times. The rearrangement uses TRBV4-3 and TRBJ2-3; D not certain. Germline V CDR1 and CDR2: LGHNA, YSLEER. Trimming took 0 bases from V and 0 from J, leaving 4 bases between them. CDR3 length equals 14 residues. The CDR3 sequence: CASSQDPSTDTQYF. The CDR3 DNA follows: TGCGCCAGCAGCCAAGATCCTAGCACAGATACGCAGTATTTT.

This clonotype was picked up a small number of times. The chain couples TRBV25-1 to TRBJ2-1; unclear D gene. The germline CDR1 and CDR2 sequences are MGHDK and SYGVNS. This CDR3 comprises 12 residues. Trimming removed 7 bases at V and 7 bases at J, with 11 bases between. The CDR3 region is CASKLSGNEQFF. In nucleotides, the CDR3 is TGTGCCAGCAAGCTTTCAGGAAATGAGCAGTTCTTC. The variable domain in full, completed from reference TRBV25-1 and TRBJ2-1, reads EADIYQTPRYLVIGTGKKITLECSQTMGHDKMYWYQQDPGMELHLIHYSYGVNSTEKGDLSSESTVSRIRTEHFPLTLESARPSHTSQYLCASKLSGNEQFFGPGTRLTVL.

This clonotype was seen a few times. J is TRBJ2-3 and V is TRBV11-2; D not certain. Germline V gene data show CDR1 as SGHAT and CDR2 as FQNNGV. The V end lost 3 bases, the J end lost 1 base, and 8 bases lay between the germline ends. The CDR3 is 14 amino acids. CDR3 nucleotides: TGTGCCAGCAGCTTTTTTTATGGCACAGATACGCAGTATTTT. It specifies CASSFFYGTDTQYF.